This paragraph covers one T cell receptor beta chain sequence. Its specificity is not known. CDR3 size: 16 residues. Germline CDR1 MNHEY, CDR2 SMNVEV (reference sequence). The data were obtained in a study of monozygotic twins with inflammatory bowel disease. Study outcomes and limitations: Twins classed as concordant or discordant showed no difference in repertoire similarity, possibly from limited power.

TCRdb processed the 5' RACE reads again and assigns one entry to each CDR3 protein, with no DNA. The repertoire shows about 160,000 distinct CDR3 sequences; the top ten hold less than 7.5%. The chain uses TRBV27 and TRBJ1-1; TCRdb's D call, TRBD1, is unchecked because there is no DNA. Source material: blood. The sequence derives from a human donor with ulcerative colitis or Crohn's disease, or a healthy co-twin of an affected twin (not recorded which). CDR3 loop: CASSLSGGVGNTEAFF.